The T cell receptor beta chain described here comes from a study of blood T cells in healthy people across ages. Study outcomes and limitations: More naive CD4+ cells and higher diversity marked long-lived donors relative to aged donors.

This clonotype was seen ten or more times. As yet, its antigen is unknown. Then a second PCR, running about 6 to 12 cycles, was carried out with a sample-barcoded 5' primer and a J-beta primer mix. TCRdb ran MiXCR on the 5' RACE reads and lists one entry per CDR3 protein. Here the sample spans 800,000 to 1,300,000 distinct CDR3 sequences, about 25% being singletons. The CDR3 runs to 10 residues. V lost 7 bases to trimming and J lost 4 bases, with 3 bases between them. Germline loops: CDR1 MDHEN, CDR2 SYDVKM. The same sample was also studied in work on T cells of mothers and their children. As that report states: There were over 9.5 million TCR beta CDR3 reads from each mother and roughly 3 million from each child. Thymic selection shapes TCR recombination output in related pairs, and it does so similarly in unrelated pairs.

The chain is built from TRBV28 and TRBJ2-3, with D hard to call. Sequencing was done on a sample of blood. This sequence originates from a girl aged 2 to 10 in good health. CDR3 protein: CASKSDTQYF. The CDR3 region has the DNA TGTGCCAGCAAATCAGATACGCAGTATTTT.